The clone carrying this T cell receptor beta chain was seen many times. This specimen comes from a study of Graves' ophthalmopathy and Graves' hyperthyroidism. Transcripts of RNA were the source for amplifying TCR beta CDR3 regions. HTBI-primed RT-PCR formed the first round, and a multiplex PCR formed the second. TCRdb reprocessed the multiplex PCR reads with MiXCR, giving one entry per CDR3 protein. The repertoire consists of 500,000 to 700,000 distinct CDR3 sequences, with approximately 22% occurring once and the leading ten covering approximately 6.9%. The ends lost 4 bases at V and 4 bases at J; junction bases unmatched: 9. There are 16 residues in the CDR3. Germline V gene lookup returns CDR1 MDHEN and CDR2 SYDVKM.

The sequencing sample was made of peripheral blood. This clonotype originated in a woman under 30 with stable Graves' hyperthyroidism. Some clones in this sample may be carry-over from other donors' samples. This chain uses TRBV28 with TRBJ2-7; TRBD1 matches 11 bases. CDR3 nucleotides: TGTGCCAGCAGTTCAGCCTTGGGACAGGGGGTTTACGAGCAGTACTTC. Residues: CASSSALGQGVYEQYF.